This record looks at one T cell receptor beta chain sequence and its context. The germline V gene has CDR1 SEHNR and CDR2 FQNEAQ (reference sequence). Deletions cut 7 bases from V and 13 bases from J, with 20 bases between. There are 13 residues in the CDR3. This sample was taken from a study of blood T cell repertoires in COVID-19. As processed by the authors: Amplification from reference gene primers served as the basis for estimated nucleated cell counts. This table comes from immunoSEQ multiplex PCR, and its TCRdb copy is limited to in-frame clones, with some not included. The DNA was the basis for D and trimming; V, J and clone size are from that table. The sample records about 260,000 clones, about 88% being singletons.

This chain joins TRBV7-9 and TRBJ2-1; tentative D call: TRBD1 (5 bases). The sequenced sample was peripheral blood. The receptor was derived from a man in his sixties who had recovered from COVID-19. The CDR3 sequence: CASTILGAIDQFF. Here the CDR3 DNA reads TGTGCCAGCACCATCTTAGGGGCCATAGACCAGTTCTTC. Complete variable domain (other parts from reference TRBV7-9 and TRBJ2-1): DTGVSQNPRHKITKRGQNVTFRCDPISEHNRLYWYRQTLGQGPEFLTYFQNEAQLEKSRLLSDRFSAERPKGSFSTLEIQRTEQGDSAMYLCASTILGAIDQFFGPGTRLTVL.